Sequencing of this T cell receptor (beta chain) was carried out in a study of T cells in Graves' hyperthyroidism and ophthalmopathy. Findings of the study overall: Ophthalmopathy onset followed model prediction by a median roughly 6 months.

RNA transcripts yielded amplified TCR beta CDR3 regions. A set of HTBI primers served as the primers for a first-round RT-PCR of the TCR CDR3. From the multiplex PCR reads, TCRdb called clonotypes with MiXCR, one entry per CDR3 protein. The sample carries 600,000 to 700,000 distinct CDR3 sequences, about 14% recorded once. This clonotype was recorded at least ten times. The antigen is unknown. Criteria for exclusion of patients were uncontrolled infection, other autoimmune disease, pregnancy or lactation. Per the germline V gene, CDR1 is MGHDK and CDR2 is SYGVNS. CDR3 length: 12 amino acids. V gave up 5 bases and J gave up 5 bases, with 10 bases separating them.

The TCR sequence derives from a woman in her 40s with Graves' ophthalmopathy. The chain uses TRBV25-1 and TRBJ2-7; a weak D match, TRBD1 (5 bases). Sequencing was performed on blood. The DNA for the CDR3 is TGTGCCAGCAGTAAGGGGTGGGACGAGCAGTACTTC. It is translated as CASSKGWDEQYF.